The 25 T cell receptor beta chains presented below share a single source sample, sequenced in a study of T cell responses to AZD1222 COVID-19 vaccine. Sequencing was performed with immunoSEQ multiplex PCR; in TCRdb, only in-frame clones are kept and a portion is missing. The repertoire holds 150,000 to 160,000 clones, with approximately 90% as singletons. Sequenced here: peripheral blood, sampled on day 0 of AZD1222 vaccination. The receptors derive from an adult in good health.

CDR3 nucleotide sequence: TGTGCCAGCAGCTTATCACCACAATTCTCTGGGGCCAACGTCCTGACTTTC. It yields the protein CASSLSPQFSGANVLTF. V gene TRBV7-3 combines with J gene TRBJ2-6; D not certain. CDR1 is SGHTA and CDR2 is FQGTGA in the germline V gene. The length of the CDR3 is 17 residues. Trimming shortened V by 2 bases and J by 0 bases, and 11 bases separated the two germline ends. Full variable domain (remainder filled in from reference TRBV7-3 and TRBJ2-6): GAGVSQTPSNKVTEKGKYVELRCDPISGHTALYWYRQSLGQGPEFLIYFQGTGAADDSGLPNDRFFAVRPEGSVSTLKIQRTERGDSAVYLCASSLSPQFSGANVLTFGAGSRLTVL.

The chain's CDR3 is CASSHRAMDNEQFF. CDR3 bases: TGTGCCAGCAGTCACAGGGCCATGGACAATGAGCAGTTCTTC. The chain combines TRBV25-1 with TRBJ2-1; possibly TRBD1 for D (6 bases). CDR3 size: 14 residues. The germline gives CDR1 MGHDK, CDR2 SYGVNS. The ends were cut back, 5 bases at V and 5 bases at J, with 13 bases in the middle.

This chain uses TRBV11-2 with TRBJ2-2; possible D gene TRBD1, 5 bases. V was pared by 5 bases and J by 7 bases, with 14 bases between. Per the germline V gene, CDR1 is SGHAT and CDR2 is FQNNGV. The CDR3 loop spans 14 amino acids. CDR3 residues: CASSPQGMVGELFF. The CDR3 DNA sequence: TGTGCCAGCAGCCCTCAGGGCATGGTCGGGGAGCTGTTTTTT. The complete variable domain, with remaining parts taken from reference TRBV11-2 and TRBJ2-2, reads EAGVAQSPRYKIIEKRQSVAFWCNPISGHATLYWYQQILGQGPKLLIQFQNNGVVDDSQLPKDRFSAERLKGVDSTLKIQPAKLEDSAVYLCASSPQGMVGELFFGEGSRLTVL.

V usage is TRBV28 and J usage is TRBJ1-1, with 8 bases aligning to TRBD1. Trimming at V came to 6 bases and at J to 3 bases, leaving 9 bases not matched to a gene. Germline-derived CDR1 and CDR2 are MDHEN and SYDVKM. The CDR3 is 15 residues long. The CDR3 protein is CASRHTGQGYTEAFF. In DNA, the CDR3 is TGTGCCAGCAGGCATACCGGACAGGGATACACTGAAGCTTTCTTT.

This clone was picked up a small number of times. V is TRBV10-1 and J is TRBJ2-7, with 13 bases fitting TRBD2. The CDR3 spans 18 residues. J gave up 1 base and V 7 bases, and 13 bases lay outside the gene matches. Germline-derived CDR1 and CDR2 are WNHNN and SYGVQD (reference sequence). The CDR3 protein is CASTIPPGLAGTSYEQYF. Written as DNA, the CDR3 is TGCGCCAGCACTATACCTCCGGGACTAGCGGGAACATCCTACGAGCAGTACTTC.

The chain has TRBV4-3 and TRBJ1-6; 8 bases match TRBD1. The CDR3 runs to 15 residues. V shed 0 bases, J shed 7 bases, and the junction held 2 bases outside the gene matches. CDR1 and CDR2 (germline): LGHNA, YSLEER. The CDR3 protein is CASSQDDRGNSPLHF. The DNA for the CDR3 is TGCGCCAGCAGCCAAGATGACAGGGGAAATTCACCCCTCCACTTT.

This clone was detected a few times. The CDR3 reads CASSLAQGQDTEAFF. For the CDR3, the DNA is TGCGCCAGCAGCTTGGCCCAGGGGCAGGACACTGAAGCTTTCTTT. The chain couples TRBV5-1 to TRBJ1-1; maybe TRBD1 (6 bases). The CDR3 has 15 amino acids. Germline lookup yields CDR1 SGHRS and CDR2 YFSETQ. V shed 0 bases and J shed 3 bases, with 12 bases lying between them.

The chain couples TRBV29-1 to TRBJ2-1, with D uncertain. Deletions cut 1 base from V and 2 bases from J, with 6 bases between. The CDR3 runs 13 residues. The germline gives CDR1 SQVTM, CDR2 ANQGSEA. The CDR3 DNA follows: TGCAGCGTTGAAGGTGCTACCTACAATGAGCAGTTCTTC. Translating gives CSVEGATYNEQFF.

The chain employs TRBV10-3 and TRBJ1-5; D is unclear. V was trimmed by 3 bases and J by 6 bases, leaving 9 bases between them. Germline lookup yields CDR1 ENHRY and CDR2 SYGVKD. The CDR3 runs 13 residues. The CDR3 coding sequence is TGTGCCATCAGTGATGGAGGGAGTCAGCCCCAGCATTTT. It specifies CAISDGGSQPQHF.

The chain employs TRBV18 and TRBJ2-1; 10 bases agree with TRBD2. The germline V gene encodes CDR1 KGHSH and CDR2 LQKENI. J lost 8 bases, V lost 6 bases, and 10 bases had no gene match. The CDR3 is made up of 15 amino acids. The DNA of the CDR3 is TGTGCCAGCTCGCGATCTAGCGGGAGTGTCTATGAGCAGTTCTTC. This encodes CASSRSSGSVYEQFF.

CDR3 sequence: CASSSRTSGNNEQFF. In nucleotides, the CDR3 is TGTGCCAGCAGCTCGCGGACTAGCGGGAACAATGAGCAGTTCTTC. V and J are TRBV7-6 and TRBJ2-1; 12 bases are a match to TRBD2. There are 15 residues in the CDR3. Germline V CDR1 and CDR2: SGHVS, FNYEAQ. J gave up 5 bases and V 4 bases, and 3 bases lay outside the gene matches.

The chain has TRBV6-1 and TRBJ1-1; tentatively, D is TRBD1 (6 bases). The CDR3 runs to 17 residues. The germline V gene encodes CDR1 MNHNS and CDR2 SASEGT. V was pared by 1 base and J by 1 base, with 16 bases between. The CDR3 DNA reads TGTGCCAGCAGTGAAGATTTGCGGGGGGCTCGGAACACTGAAGCTTTCTTT. Protein sequence: CASSEDLRGARNTEAFF.

The J gene is TRBJ2-2, the V gene TRBV11-2; 13 nucleotides line up with TRBD2. CDR3 size: 18 residues. V shed 5 bases, J shed 6 bases, and the junction held 12 bases outside the gene matches. CDR1 and CDR2 from the germline V gene are SGHAT and FQNNGV. CDR3: CASSPRTSGSSLAGELFF. CDR3 nucleotide sequence: TGTGCCAGCAGCCCGAGGACTAGCGGGAGTAGTTTAGCCGGGGAGCTGTTTTTT.

The J gene is TRBJ2-7, the V gene TRBV7-2; D possibly corresponds to TRBD2 (6 bases). In germline, CDR1 is SGHTA, CDR2 FQGNSA. This CDR3 comprises 16 residues. V lost 2 bases to trimming and J lost 3 bases, with 17 bases between them. CDR3 in DNA: TGTGCCAGCAGCTTATTGGGACTTGGAGCAGTCTACGAGCAGTACTTC. Protein: CASSLLGLGAVYEQYF.

The chain carries TRBV5-4 and TRBJ2-1; 11 bases align to TRBD2. Germline assignment: CDR1 SGHNT and CDR2 YYREEE (reference sequence). The CDR3 covers 16 residues. Trimming took 4 bases from V and 9 from J; bases not matched to a gene: 12. Written as DNA, the CDR3 is TGTGCCAGCAGCCCGGCCGCACTAGCGGGAGTGGGTGAGCAGTTCTTC. This sequence encodes CASSPAALAGVGEQFF.

The chain uses TRBV7-3 and TRBJ2-7; tentative D call: TRBD2 (6 bases). The V end was cut by 5 bases, the J end by 3 bases, with 14 bases between. The CDR3 consists of 14 residues. CDR1 SGHTA and CDR2 FQGTGA come from the germline V gene. CDR3 sequence reads: CASSLGGVSYEQYF. The CDR3 DNA follows: TGTGCCAGCAGCCTCGGAGGGGTTAGCTACGAGCAGTACTTC.

J is TRBJ2-2 and V is TRBV5-6; D not resolved. The CDR3 covers 13 residues. In germline, CDR1 is SGHDT, CDR2 YYEEEE. V lost 2 bases, J lost 5 bases, and 7 bases lay in between. As DNA, the CDR3 is TGTGCCAGCAGCTTTCCGGAAACCGGGGAGCTGTTTTTT. Translated: CASSFPETGELFF.

This sequence joins TRBV4-1 and TRBJ1-5, with TRBD1 matching over 7 bases. The CDR3 runs to 17 residues. Trimming took 0 bases from V and 0 from J; bases not matched to a gene: 5. Germline V gene sequence: CDR1 MGHRA, CDR2 YSYEKL. The CDR3 DNA is TGCGCCAGCAGCCAAGAAGCACAGGGGTATAGCAATCAGCCCCAGCATTTT. The encoded protein is CASSQEAQGYSNQPQHF.

CDR3 nucleotide sequence: TGTGCCTGGACTTCGGGACTAGCGAACCAAGAGACCCAGTACTTC. The encoded protein is CAWTSGLANQETQYF. This sequence joins TRBV30 and TRBJ2-5, with 10 positions matching TRBD2. V gave up 4 bases and J gave up 0 bases; unmatched junction bases: 5. Germline lookup yields CDR1 GTSNPN and CDR2 SVGIG (reference sequence). The CDR3 sequence is 15 residues long.

The V and J genes are TRBV11-2 and TRBJ2-7, with D possibly being TRBD1 or TRBD2 (5 bases each). Germline CDR1 reads SGHAT; CDR2 reads FQNNGV. The CDR3 extends over 14 amino acids. Trimming took off 5 bases at V and 0 bases at J, with 11 bases between the two ends. CDR3 residues: CASSLWGSSYEQYF. For the CDR3, the DNA is TGTGCCAGCAGCCTCTGGGGGAGCTCCTACGAGCAGTACTTC. Supplemented by reference TRBV11-2 and TRBJ2-7, the full variable domain reads EAGVAQSPRYKIIEKRQSVAFWCNPISGHATLYWYQQILGQGPKLLIQFQNNGVVDDSQLPKDRFSAERLKGVDSTLKIQPAKLEDSAVYLCASSLWGSSYEQYFGPGTRLTVT.

V and J are TRBV7-9 and TRBJ2-5; TRBD1 matches at 9 bases. Germline-derived CDR1 and CDR2 are SEHNR and FQNEAQ (reference sequence). The V segment lost 4 bases and the J segment 1 base; nucleotides outside the gene matches: 7. The CDR3 has 16 residues. The CDR3 protein is CASSWRTGEIQETQYF. The CDR3 nucleotides read TGTGCCAGCAGCTGGAGGACAGGGGAGATCCAAGAGACCCAGTACTTC.

CDR3 in DNA: TGTGCCACCAGTGACGCCGGACTAGCGGGAGTTTCAGCCTACAATGAGCAGTTCTTC. This translates into CATSDAGLAGVSAYNEQFF. This chain joins TRBV24-1 and TRBJ2-1, with TRBD2 identical over 13 bases. The junction had 10 bases not matched to a gene; V was cut back by 4 bases and J by 2 bases. Germline V gene sequence: CDR1 KGHDR, CDR2 SFDVKD. The length of the CDR3 is 19 residues.

The J gene is TRBJ2-2, the V gene TRBV3-1 (or the pseudogene TRBV3-2); 7 positions agree with TRBD2. The CDR3 spans 15 residues. V gave up 3 bases and J gave up 1 base; unmatched junction bases: 2. In germline, CDR1 is LGHDT, CDR2 YNNKEL (reference sequence). The CDR3 nucleotides read TGTGCCAGCAGCCACCCTAGCGGGAACACCGGGGAGCTGTTTTTT. It is translated as CASSHPSGNTGELFF.

V gene TRBV9 combines with J gene TRBJ2-1; 9 bases map to TRBD2. Germline values: CDR1 SGDLS, CDR2 YYNGEE. The length of the CDR3 is 15 residues. V shed 5 bases, J shed 9 bases, and the junction held 12 bases outside the gene matches. CDR3 coding DNA: TGTGCCAGCAGTCGCGGTAGCGGGAGAGATCTTGAGCAGTTCTTC. This codes for CASSRGSGRDLEQFF.

This chain links TRBV6-5 with TRBJ2-3; unclear D gene. V lost 6 bases and J 1 base, leaving 14 bases between the germline ends. The CDR3 consists of 15 residues. Germline assignment: CDR1 MNHEY and CDR2 SVGAGI. The DNA of the CDR3 is TGTGCCAGCAGATTAGGCGCGGTTGGCACAGATACGCAGTATTTT. Translated, it gives CASRLGAVGTDTQYF.